This TCR beta chain was documented in a study of shared clonotypes between healthy human individuals. Study outcomes and limitations: Clonotype sharing among donors, it was expected, would be affected by sequencing depth.

In its sample, this clone was seen once. Its antigen remains unknown. Some clones are missing from TCRdb's copy, which holds only in-frame ones; the method was immunoSEQ multiplex PCR. The repertoire includes 650,000 to 700,000 clones, roughly 88% of them detected once, and around a third sits in the top ten. Germline CDR1 is SGHVS and CDR2 is FNYEAQ. The germline V and J ends were trimmed by 6 bases and 9 bases, with 11 bases remaining between them. The CDR3 covers 12 residues. Material: memory CD8+ T cells from PBMCs. As for subset: CD45RO+ cells pooled with CCR7-negative TemRA cells. The source of this sequence is a man aged 18 to 29 in good health. Some clones in this sample may be carry-over from other donors' samples. The chain uses TRBV7-6 and TRBJ2-2; D possibly matches TRBD1 or TRBD2 (5 bases each). CDR3 region: CASSPGQRELFF. The CDR3 coding sequence is TGTGCCAGCAGTCCGGGGCAAAGGGAGCTGTTTTTT.